A single sample is the source of the 24 T cell receptor beta chains below, sequenced in a study of vaccination and CD4 T cells after COVID-19. At the Johns Hopkins FTIC core, DNA taken from cultured CD4+ T cells was sequenced by way of the Oncomine TCR Beta short-read assay. Via MiXCR, TCRdb re-called the PCR reads, giving one row per CDR3 protein. The sample contains fewer than 15,000 distinct CDR3 sequences, about 31% of which appear only once. What these receptors recognize is not known. Documented treatment: roughly ten-day PBMC culture with coronavirus spike peptide pools or control peptides (ViraFEST assay). The material sequenced was CD4+ T cells from blood, cultured in vitro, taken after SARS-CoV-2 vaccination. These receptors all stem from a human donor who had recovered from COVID-19.

This clonotype rates as medium-sized. The chain is built from TRBV20-1 and TRBJ1-5, with D tentatively TRBD1 (6 bases). V was pared by 6 bases and J by 0 bases, with 15 bases between. This CDR3 region has 15 residues. Germline values: CDR1 DFQATT, CDR2 SNEGSKA (reference sequence). CDR3 protein: CSARGSQASNQPQHF. The CDR3 DNA sequence: TGCAGTGCAAGGGGGAGCCAGGCTAGCAATCAGCCCCAGCATTTT.

V gene TRBV28 combines with J gene TRBJ2-2, with a tentative D call TRBD1 (6 bases). The CDR3 runs 15 residues. CDR1 is MDHEN and CDR2 is SYDVKM in the germline V gene. V dropped 3 bases and J dropped 7 bases, with 15 bases sitting between them. For the CDR3, the DNA is TGTGCCAGCAGTTTCGATGCAGGGGTTCACGGGGAGCTGTTTTTT. The encoded protein is CASSFDAGVHGELFF.

On this clonotype itself: The CDR3 does not close with the conserved phenylalanine or tryptophan, likely indicating a read error. V and J are TRBV7-3 and TRBJ2-7, with 8 positions matching TRBD1. This CDR3 has 13 residues. Per germline, CDR1 SGHTA and CDR2 FQGTGA. V gave up 2 bases and J gave up 3 bases; unmatched junction bases: 0. The CDR3 DNA reads TGTGCCAGCAGCTTAGGGACAGGCTACGAGCAGTACCTC. Translation gives CASSLGTGYEQYL.

This rearrangement joins TRBV20-1 to TRBJ2-5; 7 bases agree with TRBD1. The J segment lost 2 bases and the V segment lost 2 bases, leaving 5 bases of the junction unmatched. Germline values: CDR1 DFQATT, CDR2 SNEGSKA (reference sequence). The CDR3 totals 14 residues. CDR3: CSARTGTAQETQYF. DNA of the CDR3: TGCAGTGCTAGAACCGGGACAGCGCAAGAGACCCAGTACTTC.

Sample share makes this clonotype medium-sized. V is TRBV6-1 and J is TRBJ2-2; D gene unclear. Trimming cost V 7 bases and J 1 base, with 10 bases left between them. The germline V gene has CDR1 MNHNS and CDR2 SASEGT. The CDR3 runs 14 residues. The CDR3 DNA follows: TGTGCCAGCAAACCCCGCCGGAACACCGGGGAGCTGTTTTTT. Amino acids: CASKPRRNTGELFF.

This clonotype was observed a handful of times. V and J are TRBV6-2 or TRBV6-3 and TRBJ1-1; D gene ambiguous. Trimming cost V 4 bases and J 7 bases, with 13 bases left between them. Germline loops: CDR1 MNHEY, CDR2 SVGEGT. The CDR3 spans 13 residues. The CDR3 nucleotides read TGTGCCAGCAGTTTCGGGCAGTATAGTGAAGCTTTCTTT. Its protein is CASSFGQYSEAFF.

This clonotype has a handful of counts. The genes are TRBV29-1 and TRBJ1-3; a possible D gene is TRBD1 (5 bases). The V gene's germline CDR1 is SQVTM and CDR2 ANQGSEA. V was shortened by 4 bases and J by 4 bases, with 26 bases between the two germline ends. This CDR3 has 18 amino acids. The CDR3 here is CSVGGVGGVDSAGNTIYF. CDR3 nucleotide sequence: TGCAGCGTTGGGGGAGTTGGGGGGGTTGATTCGGCAGGAAACACCATATATTTT.

The J gene is TRBJ2-5, the V gene TRBV20-1, with 9 bases that match TRBD2. Germline V lookup: CDR1 DFQATT, CDR2 SNEGSKA (reference sequence). The CDR3 contains 15 residues. V lost 0 bases, J lost 3 bases, and 5 bases stayed unmatched. The CDR3 coding sequence is TGCAGTGCTAGAGACCTCAGACTAGCGGAAGAGACCCAGTACTTC. Protein: CSARDLRLAEETQYF.

This clonotype was seen more than once but under ten times. One junction end disagrees with the germline gene, perhaps due to a read error. The chain couples TRBV28 to TRBJ1-5, with 7 bases that match TRBD1. The V gene's germline CDR1 is MDHEN and CDR2 SYDVKM. The CDR3 covers 11 residues. CDR3 DNA: TGTGCCAGCAGTACCCCGACAGGGTTGTATTTT. Protein sequence: CASSTPTGLYF.

This clonotype was picked up a small number of times. The chain joins TRBV2 to TRBJ2-4, with 7 nucleotides matching TRBD2. V shed 4 bases, J shed 9 bases, and the junction held 6 bases outside the gene matches. This CDR3 spans 13 amino acids. CDR1 is SNHLY and CDR2 is FYNNEI in the germline V gene. DNA for the CDR3: TGTGCCAGCAGTGGGGAGGGCCGCGCCATTCAGTACTTC. It codes for CASSGEGRAIQYF.

The V call is TRBV7-8, the J call TRBJ1-6; no clear D gene. This CDR3 has 18 residues. V was trimmed by 2 bases and J by 0 bases, leaving 14 bases between them. Germline CDR1 is SGHVS and CDR2 is FQNEAQ. This CDR3 is CASSLYGQPSSYNSPLHF. DNA of the CDR3: TGTGCCAGCAGCTTATACGGGCAGCCCAGCTCCTATAATTCACCCCTCCACTTT.

This clonotype qualifies as medium-sized. The CDR3 nucleotides read TGTGCCAGCACCTCTAGGCCGCCCTACGAGCAGTACTTC. Encoded protein: CASTSRPPYEQYF. The chain has TRBV21-1 and TRBJ2-7. TRBV21-1 is classified as a pseudogene. The CDR3 is 13 residues long.

This clonotype showed up just a few times. The chain is built from TRBV6-1 and TRBJ2-1, with TRBD1 identical over 10 bases. V gave up 7 bases and J gave up 5 bases; unmatched junction bases: 8. CDR3 length: 15 amino acids. CDR1 is MNHNS and CDR2 is SASEGT in the germline V gene. The CDR3: CASKKPGTGDNEQFF. DNA of the CDR3: TGTGCCAGCAAAAAGCCCGGGACAGGGGACAATGAGCAGTTCTTC.

The chain uses TRBV5-1 and TRBJ2-7; 12 bases fit TRBD2. With V trimmed by 4 bases and J by 2 bases, 7 bases remained unmatched. The CDR3 sequence is 16 residues long. Germline V gives CDR1 SGHRS, CDR2 YFSETQ. The CDR3 DNA sequence: TGCGCCAGCAGCGACGGCGGACTAGCGGGACCCTACGAGCAGTACTTC. It codes for CASSDGGLAGPYEQYF.

V gene TRBV11-1 combines with J gene TRBJ2-6, with no clear D. In germline, CDR1 is SGHAT, CDR2 FQDESV (reference sequence). The CDR3 covers 19 residues. V was cut by 1 base and J by 0 bases, with 16 bases left in between. CDR3 coding DNA: TGTGCCAGCAGCTTAGATGGGGTCTTCTCCGGCTCTGGGGCCAACGTCCTGACTTTC. Translating it yields CASSLDGVFSGSGANVLTF.

J is TRBJ2-1 and V is TRBV28, with 10 bases identical to TRBD1. The V gene end was trimmed by 2 bases and the J gene end by 15 bases; junction bases not matched to a gene: 10. The CDR3 has 14 amino acids. Germline V gives CDR1 MDHEN, CDR2 SYDVKM. The CDR3: CASSLPVDRGGWFF. The CDR3 DNA reads as TGTGCCAGCAGTTTACCCGTGGACAGGGGGGGTTGGTTCTTC.

The rearrangement joins TRBV12-3 or TRBV12-4 to TRBJ1-6; a possible D gene is TRBD1 (6 bases). This CDR3 spans 14 amino acids. V was clipped by 7 bases and J by 7 bases, with 14 bases between them. CDR3 nucleotide sequence: TGTGCCAGCACCCGGTCGGGGGGCAATTCACCCCTCCACTTT. This gives the protein CASTRSGGNSPLHF.

This clonotype was seen only a few times. The chain has TRBV20-1 and TRBJ2-1; unclear D gene. The germline V and J ends were trimmed by 6 bases and 4 bases, with 16 bases remaining between them. The CDR3 totals 14 residues. The germline CDR1 and CDR2 sequences are DFQATT and SNEGSKA (reference sequence). DNA for the CDR3: TGCAGTGCCAAAACAGAGCATCTTTACAATGAGCAGTTCTTC. Protein product: CSAKTEHLYNEQFF.

By its share, this clonotype is large. The rearrangement joins TRBV7-3 to TRBJ2-7, with 14 positions matching TRBD2. V dropped 4 bases and J dropped 7; count of bases not matched to a gene: 6. The CDR3 covers 15 residues. Germline lookup yields CDR1 SGHTA and CDR2 FQGTGA. As DNA, the CDR3 is TGTGCCAGCAGCTCCGGACTAGCGGGAGGTGGTGAGCAGTACTTC. Translating it yields CASSSGLAGGGEQYF. Supplemented by reference TRBV7-3 and TRBJ2-7, the full variable domain reads GAGVSQTPSNKVTEKGKYVELRCDPISGHTALYWYRQSLGQGPEFLIYFQGTGAADDSGLPNDRFFAVRPEGSVSTLKIQRTERGDSAVYLCASSSGLAGGGEQYFGPGTRLTVT.

The CDR3 DNA sequence: TGCGCCAGCAGCCAAGAAATTCCTTTAGCGGGAAAGCATGGAGATACGCAGTATTTT. Amino acids: CASSQEIPLAGKHGDTQYF. The chain has TRBV4-1 and TRBJ2-3, with 8 bases fitting TRBD2. Germline-derived CDR1 and CDR2 are MGHRA and YSYEKL. With 0 bases clipped from V and 5 bases from J, the junction kept 16 bases outside the gene matches. The CDR3 totals 19 residues.

This clonotype has just one count. This chain links TRBV5-5 with TRBJ2-1, with 11 bases fitting TRBD2. V shed 0 bases, J shed 5 bases, and the junction held 7 bases outside the gene matches. The CDR3 totals 17 residues. Per germline, CDR1 SGHKS and CDR2 YYEKEE (reference sequence). The CDR3 nucleotides are TGTGCCAGCAGCTTGGTTGGGGCTAGCGGGAGGAACAATGAGCAGTTCTTC. This codes for CASSLVGASGRNNEQFF.

The V and J genes are TRBV18 and TRBJ1-3; D is undetermined. Germline V gene data show CDR1 as KGHSH and CDR2 as LQKENI. Trimming took off 8 bases at V and 4 bases at J, with 12 bases between the two ends. The CDR3 length is 13 residues. CDR3 bases: TGTGCCAGCGACGGAGGGATCGGAAACACCATATATTTT. As protein: CASDGGIGNTIYF.

A few counts support this clonotype. The gene calls are TRBV7-8 and TRBJ2-5; the D gene is possibly TRBD2 (6 bases). The ends were cut back, 2 bases at V and 7 bases at J, with 14 bases in the middle. The CDR3 extends over 14 amino acids. Germline-derived CDR1 and CDR2 are SGHVS and FQNEAQ. The CDR3 sequence: CASSLSGVEGTQYF. For the CDR3, the DNA is TGTGCCAGCAGCTTATCGGGAGTTGAGGGGACCCAGTACTTC.

The J gene is TRBJ2-1, the V gene TRBV20-1; 7 bases are a match to TRBD1. Per the germline V gene, CDR1 is DFQATT and CDR2 is SNEGSKA (reference sequence). There are 13 residues in the CDR3. CDR3 residues: CSVPGQRDNEQFF. The CDR3 region has the DNA TGCAGCGTTCCGGGACAGAGAGACAATGAGCAGTTCTTC.